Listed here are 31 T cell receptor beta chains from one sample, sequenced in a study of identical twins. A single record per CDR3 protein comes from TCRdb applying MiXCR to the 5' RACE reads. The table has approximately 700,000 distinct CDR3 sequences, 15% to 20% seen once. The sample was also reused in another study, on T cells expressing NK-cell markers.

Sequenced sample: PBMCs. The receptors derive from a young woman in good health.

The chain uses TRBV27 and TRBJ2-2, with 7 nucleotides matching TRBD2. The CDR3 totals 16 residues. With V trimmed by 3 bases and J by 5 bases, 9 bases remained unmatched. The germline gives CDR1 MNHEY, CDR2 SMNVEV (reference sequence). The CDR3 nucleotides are TGTGCCAGCAGTTTTCAGGGAGGGAGTCCTACCGGGGAGCTGTTTTTT. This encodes CASSFQGGSPTGELFF.

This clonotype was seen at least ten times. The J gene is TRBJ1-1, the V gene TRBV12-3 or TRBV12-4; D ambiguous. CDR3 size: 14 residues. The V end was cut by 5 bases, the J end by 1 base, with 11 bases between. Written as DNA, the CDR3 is TGTGCCAGCAGTAGGACTCCGACGAACACTGAAGCTTTCTTT. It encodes CASSRTPTNTEAFF.

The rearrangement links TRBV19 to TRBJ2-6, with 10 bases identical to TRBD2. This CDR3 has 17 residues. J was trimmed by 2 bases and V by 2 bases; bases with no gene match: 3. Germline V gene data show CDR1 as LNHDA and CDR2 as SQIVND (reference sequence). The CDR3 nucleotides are TGTGCCAGTAGTATATTGAGCGGGAGGGCTGGGGCCAACGTCCTGACTTTC. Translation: CASSILSGRAGANVLTF. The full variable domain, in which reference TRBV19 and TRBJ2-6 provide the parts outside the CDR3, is DGGITQSPKYLFRKEGQNVTLSCEQNLNHDAMYWYRQDPGQGLRLIYYSQIVNDFQKGDIAEGYSVSREKKESFPLTVTSAQKNPTAFYLCASSILSGRAGANVLTFGAGSRLTVL.

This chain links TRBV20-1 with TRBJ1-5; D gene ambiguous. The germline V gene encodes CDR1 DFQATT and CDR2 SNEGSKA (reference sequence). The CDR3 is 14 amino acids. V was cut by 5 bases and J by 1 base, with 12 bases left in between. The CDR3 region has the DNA TGCAGTGCTTGGCGTGGGATAAGCAATCAGCCCCAGCATTTT. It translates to CSAWRGISNQPQHF.

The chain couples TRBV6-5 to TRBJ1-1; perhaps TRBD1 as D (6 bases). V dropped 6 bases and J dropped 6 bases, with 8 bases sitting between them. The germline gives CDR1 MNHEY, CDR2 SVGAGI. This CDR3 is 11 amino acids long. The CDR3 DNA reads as TGTGCCAGCAGCCACAGGGCTGAAGCTTTCTTT. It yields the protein CASSHRAEAFF.

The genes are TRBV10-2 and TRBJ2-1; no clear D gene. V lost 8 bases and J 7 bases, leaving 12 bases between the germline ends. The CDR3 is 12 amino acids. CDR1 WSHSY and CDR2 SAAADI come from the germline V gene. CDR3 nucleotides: TGCGCCAGCCTCTCCTGGGTGAATGAGCAGTTCTTC. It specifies CASLSWVNEQFF.

CDR3 sequence: CASSLFSFGRADTEAFF. In DNA, the CDR3 is TGTGCCAGCAGTTTATTTAGCTTCGGGAGGGCGGACACTGAAGCTTTCTTT. The chain joins TRBV27 to TRBJ1-1; D remains ambiguous. Between the trimmed V and J ends, which lost 1 base and 3 bases, there was a span of 18 bases. Germline-derived CDR1 and CDR2 are MNHEY and SMNVEV (reference sequence). This CDR3 has 17 amino acids.

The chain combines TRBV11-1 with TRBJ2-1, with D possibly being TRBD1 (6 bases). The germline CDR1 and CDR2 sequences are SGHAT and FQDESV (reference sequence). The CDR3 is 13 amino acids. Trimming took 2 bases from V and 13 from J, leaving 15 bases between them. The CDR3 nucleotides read TGTGCCAGCAGCTTACAACAGGGCGTTGATCAGTTCTTC. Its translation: CASSLQQGVDQFF.

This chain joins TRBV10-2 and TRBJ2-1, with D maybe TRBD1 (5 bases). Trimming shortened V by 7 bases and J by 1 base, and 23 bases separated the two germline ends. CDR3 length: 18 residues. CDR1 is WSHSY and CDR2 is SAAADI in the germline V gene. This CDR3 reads CASKGFAARGGSYNEQFF. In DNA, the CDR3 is TGCGCCAGCAAGGGGTTCGCGGCCAGAGGTGGATCCTACAATGAGCAGTTCTTC.

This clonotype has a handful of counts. CDR3 in DNA: TGTGCCAGCTCACCACAGATCACTGAAGCTTTCTTT. It is translated as CASSPQITEAFF. The chain combines TRBV18 with TRBJ1-1; unclear D gene. V lost 1 base, J lost 4 bases, and 4 bases lay in between. The CDR3 consists of 12 residues. In germline, CDR1 is KGHSH, CDR2 LQKENI.

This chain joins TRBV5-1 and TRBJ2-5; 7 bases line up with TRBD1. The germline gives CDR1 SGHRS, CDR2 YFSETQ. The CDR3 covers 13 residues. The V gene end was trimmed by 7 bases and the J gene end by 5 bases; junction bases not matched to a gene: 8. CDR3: CASHRTGGETQYF. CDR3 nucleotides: TGCGCCAGCCACCGGACAGGTGGGGAGACCCAGTACTTC.

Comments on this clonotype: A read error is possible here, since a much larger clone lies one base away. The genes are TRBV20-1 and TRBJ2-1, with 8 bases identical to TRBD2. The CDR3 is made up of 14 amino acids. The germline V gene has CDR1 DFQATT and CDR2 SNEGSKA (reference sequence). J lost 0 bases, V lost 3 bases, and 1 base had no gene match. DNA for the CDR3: TGCAGTGCTAGCGGGAGGGCCTCCTACAATGAGCAGTTCTTC. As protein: CSASGRASYNEQFF.

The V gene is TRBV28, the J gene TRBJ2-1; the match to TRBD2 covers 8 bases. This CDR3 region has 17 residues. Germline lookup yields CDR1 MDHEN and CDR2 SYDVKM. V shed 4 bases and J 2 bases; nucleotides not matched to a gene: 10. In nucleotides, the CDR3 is TGTGCCAGCAGTTCCACCTCCGGGACTAGAGCCTACAATGAGCAGTTCTTC. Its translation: CASSSTSGTRAYNEQFF.

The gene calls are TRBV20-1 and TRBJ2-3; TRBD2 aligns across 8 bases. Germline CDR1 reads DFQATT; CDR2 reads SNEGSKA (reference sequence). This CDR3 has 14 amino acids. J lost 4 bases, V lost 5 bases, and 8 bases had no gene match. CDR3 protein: CSAGRGGESDTQYF. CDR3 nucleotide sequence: TGCAGTGCTGGCCGGGGGGGCGAATCAGATACGCAGTATTTT.

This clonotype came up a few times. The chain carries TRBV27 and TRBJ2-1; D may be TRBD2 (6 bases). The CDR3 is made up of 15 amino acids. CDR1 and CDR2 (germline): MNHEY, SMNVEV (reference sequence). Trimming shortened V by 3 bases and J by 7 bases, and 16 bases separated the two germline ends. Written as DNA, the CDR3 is TGTGCCAGCAGTTTTATACTAGCTATCGGGAATGAGCAGTTCTTC. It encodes CASSFILAIGNEQFF.

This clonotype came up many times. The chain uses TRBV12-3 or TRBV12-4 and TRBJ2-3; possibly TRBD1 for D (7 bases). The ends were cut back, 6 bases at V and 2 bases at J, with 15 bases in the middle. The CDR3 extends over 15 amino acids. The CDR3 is CASSQGGGDTDTQYF. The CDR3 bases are TGTGCCAGCAGCCAAGGGGGCGGGGACACAGATACGCAGTATTTT.

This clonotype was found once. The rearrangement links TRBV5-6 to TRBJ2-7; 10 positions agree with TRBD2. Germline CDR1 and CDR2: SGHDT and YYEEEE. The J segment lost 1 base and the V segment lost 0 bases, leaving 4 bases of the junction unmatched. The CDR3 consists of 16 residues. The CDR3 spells CASSLAGTSASYEQYF. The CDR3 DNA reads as TGTGCCAGCAGCTTGGCTGGGACTAGCGCATCCTACGAGCAGTACTTC.

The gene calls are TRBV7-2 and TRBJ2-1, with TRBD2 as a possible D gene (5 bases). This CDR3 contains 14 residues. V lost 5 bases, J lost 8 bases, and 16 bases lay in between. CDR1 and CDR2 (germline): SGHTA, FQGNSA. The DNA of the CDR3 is TGTGCCAGCAGCAACCGGGATTTTGGCGATGAGCAGTTCTTC. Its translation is CASSNRDFGDEQFF.

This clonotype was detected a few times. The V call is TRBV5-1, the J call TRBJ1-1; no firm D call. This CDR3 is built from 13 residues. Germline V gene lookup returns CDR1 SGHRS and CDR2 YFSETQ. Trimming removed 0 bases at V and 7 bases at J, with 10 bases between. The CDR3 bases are TGCGCCAGCAGCTTGGGTCGCGACTTTGAAGCTTTCTTT. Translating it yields CASSLGRDFEAFF.

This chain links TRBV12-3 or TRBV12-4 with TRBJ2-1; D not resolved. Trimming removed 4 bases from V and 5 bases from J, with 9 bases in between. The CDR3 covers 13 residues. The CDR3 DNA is TGTGCCAGCAGTTACCGACGTCACAATGAGCAGTTCTTC. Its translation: CASSYRRHNEQFF.

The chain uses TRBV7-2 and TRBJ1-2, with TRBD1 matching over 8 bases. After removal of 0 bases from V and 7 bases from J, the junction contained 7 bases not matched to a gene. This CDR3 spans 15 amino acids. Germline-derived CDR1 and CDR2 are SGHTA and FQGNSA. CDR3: CASSLARTGLTGYTF. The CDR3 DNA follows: TGTGCCAGCAGCTTAGCCCGGACAGGGTTAACTGGCTACACCTTC.

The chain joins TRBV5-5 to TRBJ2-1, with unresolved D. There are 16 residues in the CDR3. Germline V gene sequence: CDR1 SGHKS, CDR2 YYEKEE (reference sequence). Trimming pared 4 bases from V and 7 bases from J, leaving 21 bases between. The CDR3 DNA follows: TGTGCCAGCAGCGGGCTAGGAGTCGGACCGGTGAATGAGCAGTTCTTC. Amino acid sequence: CASSGLGVGPVNEQFF.

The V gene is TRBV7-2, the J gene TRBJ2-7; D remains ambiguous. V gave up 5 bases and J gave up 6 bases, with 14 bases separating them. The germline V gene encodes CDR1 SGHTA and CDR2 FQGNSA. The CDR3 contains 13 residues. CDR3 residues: CASSRADSREQYF. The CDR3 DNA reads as TGTGCCAGCAGCCGCGCTGATAGTCGCGAGCAGTACTTC.

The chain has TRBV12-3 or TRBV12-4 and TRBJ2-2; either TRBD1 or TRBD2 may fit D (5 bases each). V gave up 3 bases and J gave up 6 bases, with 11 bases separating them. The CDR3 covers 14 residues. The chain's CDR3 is CASSLFTGPGELFF. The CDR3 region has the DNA TGTGCCAGCAGTTTGTTCACGGGACCCGGGGAGCTGTTTTTT.

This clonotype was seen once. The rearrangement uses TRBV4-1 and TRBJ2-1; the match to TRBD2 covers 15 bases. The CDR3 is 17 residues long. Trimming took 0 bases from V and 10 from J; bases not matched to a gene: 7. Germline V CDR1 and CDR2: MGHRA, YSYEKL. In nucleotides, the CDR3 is TGCGCCAGCAGCCAAGATCGGACTAGCGGGAGGGCCATGGAGCAGTTCTTC. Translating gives CASSQDRTSGRAMEQFF.

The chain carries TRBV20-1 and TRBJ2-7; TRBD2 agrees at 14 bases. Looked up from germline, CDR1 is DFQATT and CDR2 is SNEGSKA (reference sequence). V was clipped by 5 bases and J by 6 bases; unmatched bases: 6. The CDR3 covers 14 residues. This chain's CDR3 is CSAFTGLAGAEQYF. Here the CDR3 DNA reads TGCAGTGCTTTTACGGGACTAGCGGGGGCCGAGCAGTACTTC.

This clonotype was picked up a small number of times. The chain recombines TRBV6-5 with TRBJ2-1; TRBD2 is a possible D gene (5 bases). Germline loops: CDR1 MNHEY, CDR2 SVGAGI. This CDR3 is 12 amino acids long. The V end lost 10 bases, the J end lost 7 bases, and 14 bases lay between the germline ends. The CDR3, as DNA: TGTGCCATTAAGACGTCGGGGAATGAGCAGTTCTTC. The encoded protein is CAIKTSGNEQFF.

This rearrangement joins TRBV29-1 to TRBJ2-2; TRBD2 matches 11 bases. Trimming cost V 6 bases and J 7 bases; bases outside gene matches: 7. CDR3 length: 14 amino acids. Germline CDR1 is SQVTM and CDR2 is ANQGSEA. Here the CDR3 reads CSVGTSGSIGELFF. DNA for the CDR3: TGCAGCGTCGGGACTAGCGGTAGTATCGGGGAGCTGTTTTTT.

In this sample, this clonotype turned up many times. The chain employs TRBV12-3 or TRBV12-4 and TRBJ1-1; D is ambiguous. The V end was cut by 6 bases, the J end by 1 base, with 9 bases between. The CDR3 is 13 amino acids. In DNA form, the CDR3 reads TGTGCCAGCAGCTTAACGGGGAACACTGAAGCTTTCTTT. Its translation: CASSLTGNTEAFF.

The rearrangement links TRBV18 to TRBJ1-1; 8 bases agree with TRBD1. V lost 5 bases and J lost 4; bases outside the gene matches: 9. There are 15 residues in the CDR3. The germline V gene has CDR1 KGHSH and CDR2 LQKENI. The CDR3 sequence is CASSSSGTGSTEAFF. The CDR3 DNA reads TGTGCCAGCTCAAGTTCCGGGACAGGTTCCACTGAAGCTTTCTTT.

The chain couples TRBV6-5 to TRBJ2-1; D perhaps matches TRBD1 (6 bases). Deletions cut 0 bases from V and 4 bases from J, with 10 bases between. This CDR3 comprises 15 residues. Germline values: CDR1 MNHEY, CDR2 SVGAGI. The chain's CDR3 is CASSYSAGTYNEQFF. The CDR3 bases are TGTGCCAGCAGTTACTCGGCCGGGACATACAATGAGCAGTTCTTC.